This passage covers 28 T cell receptor beta chains from one sample sequenced in a study of post-analysis software for immune sequencing data. These receptors' antigens are unknown. Sequencing libraries made from TCR beta cDNA carried unique molecular identifiers. Using its own MiXCR run on the PCR reads, TCRdb lists one record per CDR3 protein. The sample carries about 460,000 distinct CDR3 sequences, around 40% recorded once. Points from the study as a whole: Five TRBV segments, including TRBV5-6, TRBV5-1 and TRBV20-1, were more frequent in patients than controls.

The source material was blood. These receptors all stem from a girl under 18 with multiple sclerosis.

This sequence joins TRBV20-1 and TRBJ2-5; D is perhaps TRBD1 (6 bases). Germline V gene lookup returns CDR1 DFQATT and CDR2 SNEGSKA (reference sequence). CDR3 length: 12 amino acids. The V end lost 2 bases, the J end lost 11 bases, and 15 bases lay between the germline ends. Written as DNA, the CDR3 is TGCAGTGCTAGATCCCAGGGGTTGGAGCAGTACTTC. Protein product: CSARSQGLEQYF.

The chain couples TRBV28 to TRBJ1-1; 8 bases agree with TRBD1. V lost 6 bases and J lost 3; bases outside the gene matches: 6. The germline V gene has CDR1 MDHEN and CDR2 SYDVKM. The CDR3 covers 14 residues. This chain's CDR3 is CASRAGQGYTEAFF. The CDR3 nucleotides read TGTGCCAGCAGGGCCGGACAGGGTTACACTGAAGCTTTCTTT.

This clonotype was found a few times. The chain uses TRBV20-1 and TRBJ2-1; 8 bases agree with TRBD2. There are 15 residues in the CDR3. Germline CDR1 is DFQATT and CDR2 is SNEGSKA (reference sequence). V lost 3 bases and J lost 8; bases outside the gene matches: 12. The CDR3 here is CSAREGLGISYEQFF. The DNA of the CDR3 is TGCAGTGCTAGGGAGGGACTAGGGATCTCTTATGAGCAGTTCTTC.

The V gene is TRBV20-1, the J gene TRBJ2-3; no firm D call. The germline V gene has CDR1 DFQATT and CDR2 SNEGSKA (reference sequence). The V and J ends lost 6 bases and 5 bases respectively, with 12 bases between them. CDR3 length: 12 residues. The DNA for the CDR3 is TGCAGTGCATATGGGCCGAGAGATACGCAGTATTTT. This sequence encodes CSAYGPRDTQYF.

This clonotype was counted between two and nine times. The chain combines TRBV2 with TRBJ2-3, with TRBD1 identical over 7 bases. The trim removed 8 bases at V and 5 bases at J, leaving 10 bases unmatched. The germline V gene has CDR1 SNHLY and CDR2 FYNNEI. The CDR3 consists of 14 residues. This CDR3 reads CASLGDRFVDTQYF. In nucleotides, the CDR3 is TGTGCCAGCCTAGGGGACAGATTTGTAGATACGCAGTATTTT. Drawing the rest from reference TRBV2 and TRBJ2-3, the complete variable domain is EPEVTQTPSHQVTQMGQEVILRCVPISNHLYFYWYRQILGQKVEFLVSFYNNEISEKSEIFDDQFSVERPDGSNFTLKIRSTKLEDSAMYFCASLGDRFVDTQYFGPGTRLTVL.

The V and J genes are TRBV27 and TRBJ2-5; 8 bases line up with TRBD2. The CDR3 runs 14 residues. V gave up 11 bases and J gave up 11 bases; unmatched junction bases: 19. CDR1 and CDR2 (germline): MNHEY, SMNVEV (reference sequence). Here the CDR3 reads CARIPLADGNEQYF. Written as DNA, the CDR3 is TGTGCCCGAATCCCACTAGCGGATGGGAATGAGCAGTACTTC.

The CDR3 DNA is TGTGCCAGCCATGAACAGGGGGCAGGAGAGACCCAGTACTTC. Amino acids: CASHEQGAGETQYF. The chain links TRBV6-1 to TRBJ2-7; 9 bases agree with TRBD1. TRBJ2-5 explains the end of the DNA better; the J call may be wrong. CDR1 and CDR2 (germline): MNHNS, SASEGT. This CDR3 spans 14 amino acids.

V and J are TRBV25-1 and TRBJ2-7; TRBD1 might be the D (7 bases). Germline values: CDR1 MGHDK, CDR2 SYGVNS. CDR3 length: 17 residues. The germline V and J ends were trimmed by 1 base and 2 bases, with 18 bases remaining between them. The CDR3 loop reads CASSESAGSTGAYEQYF. CDR3 bases: TGTGCCAGCAGTGAATCCGCGGGAAGCACAGGGGCCTACGAGCAGTACTTC.

V usage is TRBV12-5 and J usage is TRBJ1-1; 7 bases fit TRBD1. The CDR3 totals 18 residues. With V trimmed by 4 bases and J by 1 base, 15 bases remained unmatched. CDR1 and CDR2 from the germline V gene are LGHNT and FRNRAP. The CDR3 DNA reads as TGTGCTAGTGGTTCCCCCACCGGGACAGAGAGTTCGAACACTGAAGCTTTCTTT. Its translation is CASGSPTGTESSNTEAFF.

V usage is TRBV9 and J usage is TRBJ2-1; 8 nucleotides match TRBD2. The CDR3 has 15 residues. Germline trimming cut 0 bases from V and 10 bases from J; bases unmatched to any gene: 9. Per the germline V gene, CDR1 is SGDLS and CDR2 is YYNGEE. CDR3: CASSVVAGGSWEQFF. The CDR3 DNA sequence: TGTGCCAGCAGCGTAGTGGCGGGAGGTTCCTGGGAGCAGTTCTTC.

This clonotype was detected a few times. The chain uses TRBV7-2 and TRBJ2-1; 8 bases line up with TRBD1. Losses at the gene ends were 5 bases for V and 6 bases for J; bases not matched to a gene: 9. This CDR3 is 15 amino acids long. Germline V gene lookup returns CDR1 SGHTA and CDR2 FQGNSA. CDR3 protein: CASSHGQGRANEQFF. CDR3 nucleotides: TGTGCCAGCAGCCACGGACAGGGCCGGGCCAATGAGCAGTTCTTC.

V is TRBV20-1 and J is TRBJ2-7; D gene ambiguous. V dropped 6 bases and J dropped 7 bases, with 16 bases sitting between them. Germline CDR1 and CDR2: DFQATT and SNEGSKA (reference sequence). The CDR3 has 12 amino acids. The CDR3 is CSAPDVVGEQYF. The CDR3 DNA sequence: TGCAGTGCCCCAGACGTGGTGGGAGAGCAGTACTTC.

This rearrangement joins TRBV10-3 to TRBJ2-6, with D maybe TRBD2 (6 bases). This CDR3 is 17 amino acids long. V gave up 7 bases and J gave up 1 base, with 17 bases separating them. Germline loops: CDR1 ENHRY, CDR2 SYGVKD. The CDR3 reads CAITTNGGRSGANVLTF. In nucleotides, the CDR3 is TGTGCCATCACAACGAACGGGGGACGGTCTGGGGCCAACGTCCTGACTTTC.

As regards this clonotype: The junction departs from the called germline gene at one end, perhaps through a read error. The chain carries TRBV4-1 and TRBJ1-1, with D unresolved. Germline CDR1 MGHRA, CDR2 YSYEKL. The CDR3 length is 14 residues. CDR3 sequence reads: CAGSQVTIITEAFF. CDR3 sequence (DNA): TGCGCCGGCAGCCAAGTAACAATCATAACTGAAGCTTTCTTT.

The chain employs TRBV29-1 and TRBJ2-7; 8 bases agree with TRBD2. This CDR3 is 13 amino acids long. Germline values: CDR1 SQVTM, CDR2 ANQGSEA. V was pared by 2 bases and J by 2 bases, with 2 bases of the junction left unmatched. The CDR3 protein is CSVERAGAYEQYF. Written as DNA, the CDR3 is TGCAGCGTTGAACGAGCGGGAGCCTACGAGCAGTACTTC.

This clonotype was seen a few times. J is TRBJ2-5 and V is TRBV20-1; TRBD2 matches at 11 bases. The germline CDR1 and CDR2 sequences are DFQATT and SNEGSKA (reference sequence). CDR3 length: 15 residues. V gave up 5 bases and J gave up 4 bases; unmatched junction bases: 9. CDR3 sequence: CSAGPLAGGRETQYF. CDR3 DNA sequence: TGCAGTGCTGGACCCCTAGCGGGAGGACGAGAGACCCAGTACTTC.

The chain is built from TRBV29-1 and TRBJ2-5; weak D call: TRBD2 (6 bases). Trimming shortened V by 7 bases and J by 3 bases, and 12 bases separated the two germline ends. The length of the CDR3 is 12 residues. CDR1 is SQVTM, CDR2 ANQGSEA, per germline. DNA of the CDR3: TGCAGCGGGGGACTGGGGAAAGAGACCCAGTACTTC. Translating gives CSGGLGKETQYF. Looking up the rest from reference TRBV29-1 and TRBJ2-5 gives the full variable domain: SAVISQKPSRDICQRGTSLTIQCQVDSQVTMMFWYRQQPGQSLTLIATANQGSEATYESGFVIDKFPISRPNLTFSTLTVSNMSPEDSSIYLCSGGLGKETQYFGPGTRLLVL.

The chain uses TRBV7-9 and TRBJ2-7; 7 bases match TRBD1. Unmatched junction bases numbered 4, after V lost 2 bases and J lost 3 bases. The germline V gene has CDR1 SEHNR and CDR2 FQNEAQ (reference sequence). There are 14 residues in the CDR3. The CDR3 coding sequence is TGTGCCAGCAGCTTAAGTTCAGGGGGCTACGAGCAGTACTTC. Translation gives CASSLSSGGYEQYF.

V is TRBV7-2 and J is TRBJ2-1; TRBD1 matches 8 bases. V was pared by 2 bases and J by 7 bases, with 16 bases of the junction left unmatched. CDR1 SGHTA and CDR2 FQGNSA come from the germline V gene. The CDR3 is made up of 18 amino acids. CDR3 sequence: CASSLLQGDPIRRNEQFF. The CDR3 DNA reads TGTGCCAGCAGCTTACTACAGGGGGACCCTATTCGGAGGAATGAGCAGTTCTTC.

The V call is TRBV4-1, the J call TRBJ2-1; tentative D call: TRBD1 (5 bases). V was shortened by 0 bases and J by 6 bases, with 18 bases between the two germline ends. Germline lookup yields CDR1 MGHRA and CDR2 YSYEKL. The CDR3 is made up of 17 amino acids. CDR3 protein: CASSQETDTFTFNEQFF. For the CDR3, the DNA is TGCGCCAGCAGCCAAGAAACGGACACTTTCACCTTCAATGAGCAGTTCTTC.

This clonotype was picked up many times. The chain recombines TRBV7-3 with TRBJ2-6; D is possibly TRBD1 or TRBD2 (5 bases each). Germline V gene sequence: CDR1 SGHTA, CDR2 FQGTGA. V dropped 1 base and J dropped 0 bases, with 7 bases sitting between them. The CDR3 has 16 residues. The CDR3 DNA sequence: TGTGCCAGCAGCTTAAAGGGGAGCTCTGGGGCCAACGTCCTGACTTTC. It yields the protein CASSLKGSSGANVLTF. Full variable domain (outside the CDR3, taken from reference TRBV7-3 and TRBJ2-6): GAGVSQTPSNKVTEKGKYVELRCDPISGHTALYWYRQSLGQGPEFLIYFQGTGAADDSGLPNDRFFAVRPEGSVSTLKIQRTERGDSAVYLCASSLKGSSGANVLTFGAGSRLTVL.

This clonotype was counted only a few times. The chain links TRBV20-1 to TRBJ2-7; a possible D gene is TRBD1 (5 bases). The CDR3 has 12 amino acids. The ends were cut back, 3 bases at V and 1 base at J, with 7 bases in the middle. In germline, CDR1 is DFQATT, CDR2 SNEGSKA (reference sequence). CDR3 nucleotides: TGCAGTGCTAGCCAGGGATCCTACGAGCAGTACTTC. This sequence encodes CSASQGSYEQYF.

CDR3 amino acids: CASSPRTDFYGYTF. The CDR3 DNA reads TGTGCCAGCAGTCCCCGGACGGATTTCTATGGCTACACCTTC. The J gene is TRBJ1-2, the V gene TRBV6-1, with D uncertain. The V and J ends lost 5 bases and 4 bases respectively, with 14 bases between them. The CDR3 covers 14 residues. The germline gives CDR1 MNHNS, CDR2 SASEGT.

This clonotype was observed a handful of times. This chain connects TRBV25-1 to TRBJ1-1, with D possibly being TRBD1 (5 bases). This CDR3 has 13 amino acids. The V end was cut by 1 base, the J end by 5 bases, with 8 bases between. Germline V gene data show CDR1 as MGHDK and CDR2 as SYGVNS. Written as DNA, the CDR3 is TGTGCCAGCAGTGAATCAGGGAGAACTGAAGCTTTCTTT. It translates to CASSESGRTEAFF.

The rearrangement links TRBV20-1 to TRBJ2-1; 8 nucleotides align to TRBD1. Germline trimming cut 1 base from V and 0 bases from J; bases unmatched to any gene: 5. The CDR3 totals 16 residues. Germline V gives CDR1 DFQATT, CDR2 SNEGSKA (reference sequence). CDR3 sequence (DNA): TGCAGTGCTAGAGCTGGCACAGGGGGCTCCTACAATGAGCAGTTCTTC. Amino acid sequence: CSARAGTGGSYNEQFF.

V is TRBV20-1 and J is TRBJ2-1; TRBD2 agrees at 14 bases. The CDR3 runs to 13 residues. Per the germline V gene, CDR1 is DFQATT and CDR2 is SNEGSKA (reference sequence). J lost 14 bases, V lost 5 bases, and 8 bases had no gene match. CDR3 sequence (DNA): TGCAGTGCTGTACCACCGGGACTAGCGGGAGAGTTCTTC. It specifies CSAVPPGLAGEFF.

This clonotype was counted once. This chain uses TRBV6-6 with TRBJ2-2, with 8 bases fitting TRBD1. The J segment lost 5 bases and the V segment lost 4 bases, leaving 6 bases of the junction unmatched. The germline gives CDR1 MNHNY, CDR2 SVGAGI (reference sequence). The length of the CDR3 is 15 residues. The CDR3 sequence: CASSSTGTGTGELFF. For the CDR3, the DNA is TGTGCCAGCAGTTCGACCGGGACAGGTACCGGGGAGCTGTTTTTT.

The CDR3 DNA follows: TGTGCCAGCAGTACAGGGGGCAATCAGCCCCAGCATTTT. The encoded protein is CASSTGGNQPQHF. The genes are TRBV6-6 and TRBJ1-5, with 7 bases lining up with TRBD1. Germline-derived CDR1 and CDR2 are MNHNY and SVGAGI (reference sequence). This CDR3 comprises 13 residues. The ends lost 5 bases at V and 2 bases at J; junction bases unmatched: 0.